The sequence of this TCR beta chain was determined in a study of blood T cells in healthy people across ages. Regarding the study as a whole: Naive CD4+ cell counts and diversity both ran higher in long-lived than in aged donors. Diversity of TCR beta per million T cells declined in a roughly linear way with age. Observed TCR beta diversity showed a strong correlation with the percentage of naive T cells as measured by flow cytometry.

V was clipped by 5 bases and J by 2 bases, with 16 bases between them. Germline CDR1 reads MNHEY; CDR2 reads SMNVEV (reference sequence). The CDR3 extends over 15 amino acids. It was with a sample-barcoded 5' primer and a J-beta primer mix that a second PCR of roughly 7 to 12 cycles was run. Via MiXCR, TCRdb re-called the 5' RACE reads, giving one row per CDR3 protein. The table lists fewer than 700,000 distinct CDR3 sequences, over 40% of them singletons. Healthy Caucasians from Russia aged roughly 6 to 95 served as donors. There are a few counts of this clonotype. Its antigen is still unknown. The sequenced sample was blood. This receptor was identified in a man older than 75 in good health. V and J are TRBV27 and TRBJ2-7; D perhaps matches TRBD2 (7 bases). This CDR3 reads CASSRQTGTTYEQYF. The CDR3 DNA reads as TGTGCCAGCAGTCGCCAAACAGGGACTACCTACGAGCAGTACTTC.